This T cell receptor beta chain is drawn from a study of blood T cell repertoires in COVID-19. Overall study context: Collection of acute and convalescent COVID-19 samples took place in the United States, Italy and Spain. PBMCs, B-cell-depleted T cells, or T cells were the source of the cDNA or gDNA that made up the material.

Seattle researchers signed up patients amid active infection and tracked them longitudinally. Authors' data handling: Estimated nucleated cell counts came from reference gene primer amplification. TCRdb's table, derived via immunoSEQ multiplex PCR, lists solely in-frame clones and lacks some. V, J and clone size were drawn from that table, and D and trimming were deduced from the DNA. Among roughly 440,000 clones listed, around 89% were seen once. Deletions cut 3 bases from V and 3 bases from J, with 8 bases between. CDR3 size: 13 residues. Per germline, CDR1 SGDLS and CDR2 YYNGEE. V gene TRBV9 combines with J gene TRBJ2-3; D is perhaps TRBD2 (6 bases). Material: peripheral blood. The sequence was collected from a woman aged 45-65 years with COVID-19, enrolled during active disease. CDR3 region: CASSADYTDTQYF. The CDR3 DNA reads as TGTGCCAGCAGCGCGGACTATACAGATACGCAGTATTTT.